This T cell receptor (beta chain) comes out of a study of OX40 agonist ivuxolimab in advanced cancers. Study-level information: An agonistic human IgG2 monoclonal antibody against OX40 (CD134) was given. A mean age of around 63 years, range roughly 20 to 85, was recorded, and 82.7% were male. A diagnosis of hepatocellular carcinoma, melanoma, renal cell or head and neck cancer was present in dose-escalation patients. Study-level findings and limits: On average, CD8+ T cells showed a greater number of expanded clones than CD4+.

Notes on this clone: Its target is unknown.

CDR3 length equals 15 residues. Germline trimming cut 5 bases from V and 4 bases from J; bases unmatched to any gene: 8. Germline V gives CDR1 MNHEY, CDR2 SMNVEV (reference sequence). This table comes from immunoSEQ multiplex PCR, and its TCRdb copy is limited to in-frame clones, with some not included. Among 65,000 to 85,000 clones listed, under 95% were seen once. The sequence came from an adult with an advanced solid tumor such as melanoma, head and neck, liver or kidney cancer. Sequenced material: CD4+ or CD8+ T cells sorted from blood, taken in a trial of the OX40 agonist ivuxolimab. The gene calls are TRBV27 and TRBJ1-1; TRBD1 agrees at 9 bases. CDR3 nucleotides: TGTGCCAGCAGTACTCAGGACAGGGGCTCCACTGAAGCTTTCTTT. Protein product: CASSTQDRGSTEAFF.